This record looks at one T cell receptor beta chain sequence and its context. What this receptor recognizes is not known. There are no base qualities to consult, and no much larger clone falls within one base. Using the deep immunoSEQ assay, multiplex PCR amplified TCR CDR3 regions from genomic DNA. For each cell subset, the extracted genomic DNA was distributed evenly across all wells of several immunoSEQ 96-well plates, and each plate served as one replicate. For sorted subsets, around 200 ng genomic DNA, equal to about 30,000 T cell genomes, was loaded into each replicate PCR. Purified libraries were measured with a Qubit 3.0 fluorometer, size-checked on a Bioanalyzer 2100, and measured again with the KAPA Library Quantification kit. Every immunoSEQ 96-well plate was sequenced on a dedicated single-read 150-cycle Illumina NextSeq 550 flow cell. As for the authors' bioinformatics: Because the immunoSEQ output included only junctional sequences and no quality scores, the filtering could not be the same as the filtering used for full-length reads. To assign V/J genes and CDR3, sequences were annotated using PyIR, a Python wrapper for IgBLAST v1.9, with IMGT germline references. Reads were filtered out if the reads had weak V/J assignments (E-value above 1e-6), no CDR3, stop codons, out-of-frame junctions, or ambiguous translated residues. V3J clonotypes were defined by identical inferred V gene, J gene, and CDR3 amino acid sequence. Percentage overlap between repertoires was calculated by dividing the number of shared unique clonotypes by the size of the smaller repertoire. Richness of each repertoire was evaluated using RTK rarefaction, the Chao1 estimator, and Recon v2.1 estimates of unobserved clonotypes. OLGA was used to compute generation probabilities for all TCRbeta clonotypes that the gDNA method yielded from a handful of donors. TCRdb carries this immuneACCESS record with in-frame sequences only. Its versions omit some clonotypes, under half of them owing to an unresolved V gene in the studies checked, with the rest unexplained. V and J calls and clone size are given by that table; D and trimming were obtained from the DNA. Across this sample there are 2 million to 2.5 million clones, with approximately 94% seen only once. Approximately 0.13% of the sample is held by the ten biggest clonotypes.

This entry comes from a study of shared clonotypes between healthy human individuals (TCRdb year 2020). Context from the whole study: A couple of women and a few men aged 18 to 49 years were included in the cohort. To increase sequencing depth and limit assay-specific biases, TCR repertoire library preparation and sequencing were carried out by different laboratories using diverse techniques. To estimate repertoire size and how much clonotype sharing occurs between individuals, the study deeply sequenced the blood TCR repertoires of roughly 5 healthy adults. Each donor's leukapheresis produced roughly between roughly 0.9 and 9 billion PBMCs. Per donor, three plates each were used for CD4 naive and CD4 memory, two for CD8 naive, and one for CD8 memory. Study-wide conclusions, independent of this receptor: Because the study included only a small number of donors, the genetic and exposure-history diversity represented was limited. Naive subsets generally had larger estimated clonotype richness than memory subsets did. Pairwise subsampling indicated that sequencing depth was expected to affect the degree of clonotype sharing among donors. Sampling was restricted to blood, and TCR repertoires in tissue are likely to differ from TCR repertoires in blood. When several donors were compared, the shared fraction of clonotypes was about 5.2% for naive CD4, around 3.5% for naive CD8, roughly 2.3% for memory CD4, and under 0.5% for memory CD8. Higher generation probabilities were observed for clonotypes shared by all four sorted-subset donors than for non-shared clonotypes. Incomplete sequencing was indicated by rarefaction of sorted-subset datasets, despite the large sequencing depth.

The CDR3 has 16 amino acids, counting the end cysteine and phenylalanine. The sequence is cut down to CDR3 DNA, 48 bases in frame from base 1. Looking up the germline V gene yields CDR1 SGHTA and CDR2 FQGNSA. V ends up 1 base short and J 5 bases short, with an unmatched junction base count of 5. The donors were healthy, HIV-negative adults with no recently reported acute infections or vaccinations. Every donor was a Caucasian adult residing in Nashville, Tennessee, USA. CD4+ T cells were enriched through magnetic negative selection, after which naive cells were positively selected on CD45RA and the remaining negative fraction served as the memory subset. Blood was obtained by leukapheresis, after which PBMCs were separated by Ficoll-Histopaque density gradient centrifugation and cryopreserved in liquid nitrogen vapor phase. Purity and quantity of every magnetically sorted T cell population were checked by analytical flow cytometry. Each sorted fraction had its genomic DNA isolated and then quantified by UV absorbance on a Nanodrop 2000c.

In this chain, TRBV7-2 is recombined with TRBJ2-2; 9 bases in the junction line up with TRBD1. Sequencing was carried out using naive CD4+ T cells sorted from blood. This specimen's cell subset or site label, per the study, means: CD45RA+ positively selected. The sequence was obtained from a man aged 18 to 30 in good health. CDR3 region: CASSLVGTGSTGELFF. The DNA is TGTGCCAGCAGCTTAGTCGGGACAGGGTCTACCGGGGAGCTGTTTTTT.